Listed below are T cell receptor beta chains from one sample, sequenced in a study of beta chain features in type 1 diabetes. Libraries were prepared by immunoSEQ multiplex PCR; TCRdb keeps only in-frame clonotypes and omits some of them. The sample consists of 500,000 to 650,000 clones, under 15% of them appearing once. The specimen was naive CD4+ T cells from blood. These receptors originate from a man aged 25 to 45 with type 1 diabetes. Both conserved end residues are part of each CDR3. D genes are given only for firm matches. Not every row has a clone size; where given, it reads once, few, many or a size class.

size: -
V: TRBV28
D: -
J: TRBJ2-2
CDR3: CASTDDTLQLFF
DNA: TGTGCCAGCACCGATGACACCCTGCAGCTGTTTTTT

size: -
V: TRBV2
D: -
J: TRBJ1-5
CDR3: CASRMDSGVGPQHF
DNA: TGTGCCAGCAGGATGGACAGCGGGGTGGGGCCCCAGCATTTT

size: few
V: TRBV6-5
D: -
J: TRBJ2-5
CDR3: CASSYSRGQRSETQYF
DNA: TGTGCCAGCAGTTACTCTAGAGGACAGCGATCGGAGACCCAGTACTTC

size: -
V: TRBV7-2
D: -
J: TRBJ2-1
CDR3: CASSPKGYNEQFF
DNA: TGTGCCAGCAGCCCGAAGGGTTACAATGAGCAGTTCTTC

size: -
V: TRBV7-9
D: TRBD1
J: TRBJ2-1
CDR3: CASSRMTGDNEQFF
DNA: TGTGCCAGCAGCCGAATGACAGGGGACAATGAGCAGTTCTTC

size: -
V: TRBV5-4
D: -
J: TRBJ2-7
CDR3: CASSLVGEQYF
DNA: TGTGCCAGCAGCTTGGTTGGGGAGCAGTACTTC

size: -
V: TRBV7-9
D: TRBD1
J: TRBJ2-7
CDR3: CASSTGTGGYEQYF
DNA: TGTGCCAGCAGCACCGGGACAGGGGGCTACGAGCAGTACTTC

size: -
V: TRBV19
D: -
J: TRBJ2-7
CDR3: CASSIAGNEQYF
DNA: TGTGCCAGTAGTATAGCCGGAAACGAGCAGTACTTC

size: -
V: TRBV27
D: -
J: TRBJ2-3
CDR3: CASSFGGWMVDTQYF
DNA: TGTGCCAGCAGTTTCGGAGGGTGGATGGTGGATACGCAGTATTTT

size: -
V: TRBV5-1
D: -
J: TRBJ1-6
CDR3: CASSLGQDNSPLHF
DNA: TGCGCCAGCAGCTTGGGACAGGACAATTCACCCCTCCACTTT

size: few
V: TRBV5-1
D: -
J: TRBJ2-3
CDR3: CASSLGLSTDTQYF
DNA: TGCGCCAGCAGCTTGGGTCTAAGCACAGATACGCAGTATTTT

size: few
V: TRBV18
D: TRBD2
J: TRBJ2-3
CDR3: CASSPPGLAGGTDTQYF
DNA: TGTGCCAGCTCACCACCGGGACTAGCGGGGGGCACAGATACGCAGTATTTT

size: once
V: TRBV21-1
D: -
J: TRBJ2-1
CDR3: CASSPEGNNEQFF
DNA: TGTGCCAGCAGCCCGGAGGGGAACAATGAGCAGTTCTTC

size: -
V: TRBV6-5
D: -
J: TRBJ1-5
CDR3: CASSPGGVSQPQHF
DNA: TGTGCCAGCAGTCCAGGAGGTGTCAGTCAGCCCCAGCATTTT

size: few
V: TRBV28
D: -
J: TRBJ2-2
CDR3: CASSFPGTKARELFF
DNA: TGTGCCAGCAGTTTCCCCGGGACCAAGGCCAGGGAGCTGTTTTTT

size: few
V: TRBV7-8
D: -
J: TRBJ1-1
CDR3: CASRGKILNTEAFF
DNA: TGTGCCAGCAGAGGCAAAATCTTAAACACTGAAGCTTTCTTT

size: few
V: TRBV2
D: -
J: TRBJ2-1
CDR3: CASSDSLNEQFF
DNA: TGTGCCAGCAGTGACTCCCTAAATGAGCAGTTCTTC

size: -
V: TRBV7-9
D: -
J: TRBJ2-2
CDR3: CASSLVNPGTGELFF
DNA: TGTGCCAGCAGCTTAGTGAATCCGGGAACCGGGGAGCTGTTTTTT

size: -
V: TRBV4-3
D: -
J: TRBJ1-4
CDR3: CASSQRRTKEEKLFF
DNA: TGCGCCAGCAGCCAGAGGAGAACCAAAGAGGAAAAACTGTTTTTT

size: few
V: TRBV6-5
D: TRBD1
J: TRBJ2-7
CDR3: CASSYSRQGPYEQYF
DNA: TGTGCCAGCAGTTACTCTAGACAGGGGCCCTACGAGCAGTACTTC

size: -
V: TRBV6-5
D: -
J: TRBJ1-2
CDR3: CASSYSRNGDYGYTF
DNA: TGTGCCAGCAGTTACTCGCGGAACGGTGACTATGGCTACACCTTC

size: -
V: TRBV9
D: -
J: TRBJ1-3
CDR3: CASSVALANYGNTIYF
DNA: TGTGCCAGCAGCGTAGCTCTGGCGAACTATGGAAACACCATATATTTT

size: few
V: TRBV29-1
D: TRBD1
J: TRBJ2-1
CDR3: CSVERPGQLNSASYNEQFF
DNA: TGCAGCGTTGAACGTCCGGGACAGCTCAACTCGGCGTCCTACAATGAGCAGTTCTTC

size: few
V: TRBV15
D: -
J: TRBJ2-6
CDR3: CATSPGDYSGANVLTF
DNA: TGTGCCACCAGTCCAGGTGACTACTCTGGGGCCAACGTCCTGACTTTC

size: once
V: TRBV6-5
D: -
J: TRBJ1-2
CDR3: CASLRDGGYTF
DNA: TGTGCCAGCCTCAGGGATGGTGGCTACACCTTC

size: once
V: TRBV2
D: -
J: TRBJ1-5
CDR3: CASSPRGQPQHF
DNA: TGTGCCAGCAGTCCTCGAGGGCAGCCCCAGCATTTT

size: -
V: TRBV4-2
D: -
J: TRBJ2-3
CDR3: CASSQGTLRRTDTQYF
DNA: TGTGCCAGCAGCCAAGGAACTTTGAGGCGCACAGATACGCAGTATTTT

size: few
V: TRBV30
D: -
J: TRBJ2-2
CDR3: CAWSSTAGELFF
DNA: TGTGCCTGGAGTTCCACCGCCGGGGAGCTGTTTTTT